The 13 T cell receptor beta chains listed next were all sequenced from one sample in a study of blood T cells in healthy people across ages. A second PCR of about 6 to 11 cycles used a sample-barcoded 5' primer and a J-beta primer mix. Via MiXCR, TCRdb re-called the 5' RACE reads, giving one row per CDR3 protein. Of 790,000 or so distinct CDR3 sequences in the sample, about 47% were seen once. Specimen: blood. Source of these receptors: a man aged 80 or over in good health.

This clonotype was observed a few times. The CDR3: CASSSLAGEGDTQYF. CDR3 bases: TGTGCCAGCAGCTCGCTAGCGGGAGAAGGAGATACGCAGTATTTT. The rearrangement links TRBV11-2 to TRBJ2-3; 10 bases fit TRBD2. Germline assignment: CDR1 SGHAT and CDR2 FQNNGV. Losses at the gene ends were 4 bases for V and 5 bases for J; bases not matched to a gene: 6. The CDR3 is made up of 15 amino acids.

V is TRBV27 and J is TRBJ2-7; D not resolved. CDR1 MNHEY and CDR2 SMNVEV come from the germline V gene (reference sequence). This CDR3 spans 12 amino acids. The V end was cut by 6 bases, the J end by 7 bases, with 13 bases between. This CDR3 is CASSPITGEQYF. The DNA for the CDR3 is TGTGCCAGCAGCCCGATTACTGGGGAGCAGTACTTC.

This rearrangement joins TRBV6-2 or TRBV6-3 to TRBJ1-2, with D uncertain. V shed 6 bases and J shed 5 bases, with 16 bases lying between them. CDR1 is MNHEY, CDR2 SVGEGT, per germline. The CDR3 length is 14 residues. The CDR3 loop is CASRKDGPRYGYTF. The DNA for the CDR3 is TGTGCCAGCAGGAAGGACGGCCCCCGGTATGGCTACACCTTC.

A word on this clonotype: Given a much more abundant clone one base away, this may be a read error. This rearrangement joins TRBV29-1 to TRBJ2-3; 9 positions match TRBD2. CDR3 size: 14 residues. The germline gives CDR1 SQVTM, CDR2 ANQGSEA. The CDR3: CSSVSGTSIDTQYF. For the CDR3, the DNA is TGCAGCTCCGTGTCAGGGACTAGCATAGATACGCAGTATTTT.

The V and J genes are TRBV11-3 and TRBJ2-3; D is unresolved. The V end was cut by 1 base, the J end by 5 bases, with 10 bases between. The CDR3 extends over 14 amino acids. Germline CDR1 is SGHNT and CDR2 is YENEEA. The CDR3 coding sequence is TGTGCCAGCAGCTTAGGGCCAGAAGGAGATACGCAGTATTTT. Translated, it gives CASSLGPEGDTQYF.

In this sample, this clonotype turned up a few times. The CDR3 sequence is CASSQGQNRAGYTF. The CDR3 bases are TGCGCCAGCAGCCAAGGCCAAAACCGAGCTGGCTACACCTTC. This chain links TRBV4-3 with TRBJ1-2; D unresolved. Looked up from germline, CDR1 is LGHNA and CDR2 is YSLEER. CDR3 length: 14 residues. V dropped 1 base and J dropped 7 bases, with 13 bases sitting between them.

V is TRBV20-1 and J is TRBJ2-1; 13 positions agree with TRBD2. Per germline, CDR1 DFQATT and CDR2 SNEGSKA (reference sequence). Losses at the gene ends were 8 bases for V and 10 bases for J; bases not matched to a gene: 8. CDR3 size: 13 residues. In nucleotides, the CDR3 is TGCAGTCCCCGGACTAGCGGGAGAGGAGAGCAGTTCTTC. It encodes CSPRTSGRGEQFF.

A few counts support this clonotype. V usage is TRBV5-1 and J usage is TRBJ2-2; no reliable D call. The V and J ends lost 1 base and 4 bases respectively, with 8 bases between them. CDR3 length: 14 residues. Germline V gene data show CDR1 as SGHRS and CDR2 as YFSETQ. CDR3 loop: CASSLTLVTGELFF. CDR3 coding DNA: TGCGCCAGCAGCTTGACTTTGGTCACCGGGGAGCTGTTTTTT.

Ten or more counts support this clonotype. The chain carries TRBV5-1 and TRBJ2-7; D call uncertain. Looked up from germline, CDR1 is SGHRS and CDR2 is YFSETQ. The CDR3 extends over 13 amino acids. The ends were cut back, 4 bases at V and 1 base at J, with 9 bases in the middle. The CDR3 loop reads CASSPDGSYEQYF. CDR3 DNA: TGCGCCAGCAGCCCGGACGGTTCCTACGAGCAGTACTTC.

This rearrangement joins TRBV27 to TRBJ1-5; 8 positions match TRBD1. CDR1 and CDR2 (germline): MNHEY, SMNVEV (reference sequence). CDR3 size: 15 residues. After removal of 5 bases from V and 4 bases from J, the junction contained 7 bases not matched to a gene. In DNA, the CDR3 is TGTGCCAGCAGTCCGGGACAGGAGTCTAATCAGCCCCAGCATTTT. Translation: CASSPGQESNQPQHF.

This clonotype was seen at least ten times. This chain connects TRBV5-1 to TRBJ2-3; 10 positions agree with TRBD2. Unmatched junction bases numbered 5, after V lost 0 bases and J lost 10 bases. The CDR3 is 14 amino acids. CDR1 is SGHRS and CDR2 is YFSETQ in the germline V gene. CDR3 DNA: TGCGCCAGCAGCTTGGGCCCTAGCGGGAGCTCGCAGTATTTT. It codes for CASSLGPSGSSQYF.

The chain recombines TRBV11-2 with TRBJ2-3, with 8 bases fitting TRBD2. CDR1 SGHAT and CDR2 FQNNGV come from the germline V gene. The CDR3 is made up of 15 amino acids. V trimming: 3 bases; J trimming: 0 bases; junction bases outside the gene matches: 2. The CDR3 bases are TGTGCCAGCAGCTTCGCGGGAGGTAGCACAGATACGCAGTATTTT. Its translation: CASSFAGGSTDTQYF.

CDR3 loop: CASRRDVYEKLFF. The CDR3 region has the DNA TGTGCCAGCAGGCGGGATGTTTATGAAAAACTGTTTTTT. J is TRBJ1-4 and V is TRBV27; D gene ambiguous. Germline lookup yields CDR1 MNHEY and CDR2 SMNVEV (reference sequence). The ends were cut back, 6 bases at V and 6 bases at J, with 11 bases in the middle. This CDR3 contains 13 residues.